This TCR beta chain was observed in a study of cytomegalovirus exposure and HLA in healthy donors. Use of 60 Vbeta and 13 Jbeta primers characterized the PCR. The assay was immunoSEQ multiplex PCR, and TCRdb's table has in-frame clones only and misses some. The sample has approximately 190,000 clones, around 78% seen once. This clone has more than one count but fewer than ten. Material: PBMCs. The TCR sequence derives from a woman in her 30s in good health and CMV-seropositive.

Written as DNA, the CDR3 is TGCGCCAGCAGCCAAGATATTGGGTTGAATCCGGGTAGACAAGAGACCCAGTACTTC. Its translation is CASSQDIGLNPGRQETQYF. The chain employs TRBV4-3 and TRBJ2-5, with D uncertain. Trimming stripped 0 bases from V and 2 bases from J, with 22 bases between. Germline assignment: CDR1 LGHNA and CDR2 YSLEER. This CDR3 is built from 19 residues.